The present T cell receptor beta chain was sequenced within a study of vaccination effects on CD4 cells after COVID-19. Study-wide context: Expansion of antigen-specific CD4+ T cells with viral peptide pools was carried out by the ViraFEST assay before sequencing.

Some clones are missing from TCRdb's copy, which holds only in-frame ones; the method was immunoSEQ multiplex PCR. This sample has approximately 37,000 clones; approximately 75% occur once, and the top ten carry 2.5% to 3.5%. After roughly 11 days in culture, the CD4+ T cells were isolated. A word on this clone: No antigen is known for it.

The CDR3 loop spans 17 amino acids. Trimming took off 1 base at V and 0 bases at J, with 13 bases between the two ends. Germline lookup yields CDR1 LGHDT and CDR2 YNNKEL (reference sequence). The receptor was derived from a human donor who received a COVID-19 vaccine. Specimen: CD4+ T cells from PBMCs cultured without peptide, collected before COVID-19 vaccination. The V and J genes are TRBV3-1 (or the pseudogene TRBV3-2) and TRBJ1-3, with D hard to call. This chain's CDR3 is CASSQARGSGSGNTIYF. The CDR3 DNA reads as TGTGCCAGCAGCCAAGCTCGGGGATCGGGCTCTGGAAACACCATATATTTT.